This TCR beta chain came from a study of spatial heterogeneity in lung cancer. Study information: Each distinct TCR and UMI combination averaged more than ten appearances in raw reads. Points from the study as a whole: Tracking of tumor mutation counts was seen in expanded intratumoral alpha and beta TCR counts. Tumor T cell coverage was estimated at around 7% for alpha and around 13% for beta chains.

Germline V gene sequence: CDR1 MDHEN, CDR2 SYDVKM. V gave up 4 bases and J gave up 0 bases; unmatched junction bases: 4. The CDR3 sequence is 16 residues long. TCR cDNA molecules were tagged individually, and each one carried a unique molecular identifier. MiXCR was run by TCRdb on the 5' RACE reads, yielding one entry per CDR3 protein. The table has 20,000 to 25,000 distinct CDR3 sequences, roughly 9% seen once. This clonotype is labeled as medium-sized. What it binds is not known. Time point reported: sample taken at primary tumor resection. The donors comprised around 72 untreated early-stage non-small cell lung cancer patients.

The TCR comes from a male donor with early-stage non-small cell lung cancer. The rearrangement joins TRBV28 to TRBJ2-3; TRBD2 matches 10 bases. This specimen was lung tumor tissue, taken at surgery. In DNA, the CDR3 is TGTGCCAGCAGTTCTCCGGGACTAGCGAGCACAGATACGCAGTATTTT. Its protein product is CASSSPGLASTDTQYF.